The 28 T cell receptor beta chains listed next were all sequenced from one sample in a study of PD-L1 blockade in urothelial cancer. Stated time point: pretreatment peripheral blood. Assay used: immunoSEQ multiplex PCR; TCRdb lists only in-frame clones, some missing. The data show about 88,000 clones, around 92% seen once. Specimen: PBMCs, collected around atezolizumab (anti-PD-L1) treatment. Receptors originate from a woman of 80 years or more with urothelial cancer.

The gene calls are TRBV5-5 and TRBJ2-7; 8 bases agree with TRBD1. This CDR3 has 16 residues. V shed 0 bases and J 5 bases; nucleotides not matched to a gene: 10. Per germline, CDR1 SGHKS and CDR2 YYEKEE (reference sequence). The chain's CDR3 is CASSLGGTGQGNEQYF. In DNA, the CDR3 is TGTGCCAGCAGCTTGGGAGGAACAGGACAGGGTAACGAGCAGTACTTC.

Points on this clone: Other DNA sequences from this sample encode an identical CDR3 as well. The genes are TRBV19 and TRBJ2-5; TRBD2 aligns across 7 bases. The germline gives CDR1 LNHDA, CDR2 SQIVND (reference sequence). Trimming cost V 5 bases and J 1 base; bases outside gene matches: 1. This CDR3 spans 13 amino acids. DNA for the CDR3: TGTGCCAGTAGTTCTAGCGGCCAAGAGACCCAGTACTTC. Its translation is CASSSSGQETQYF.

The chain's CDR3 is CASSWGLAGAPGNEQYF. The DNA of the CDR3 is TGTGCCAGCAGCTGGGGCCTAGCGGGAGCCCCAGGGAACGAGCAGTACTTC. The chain is built from TRBV5-4 and TRBJ2-7; 10 bases map to TRBD2. CDR1 and CDR2 (germline): SGHNT, YYREEE (reference sequence). CDR3 length equals 17 residues. V shed 3 bases and J 5 bases; nucleotides not matched to a gene: 14.

This clone was detected once. The V call is TRBV6-5, the J call TRBJ1-2; D might be TRBD1 (6 bases). Germline CDR1 and CDR2: MNHEY and SVGAGI. The CDR3 sequence is 15 residues long. The V gene lost 4 bases and the J gene lost 4 bases, with 16 bases spanning the gap. The DNA of the CDR3 is TGTGCCAGCAGTTCATCAGGGGTTCGGAGCTATGGCTACACCTTC. The encoded protein is CASSSSGVRSYGYTF.

This sequence joins TRBV19 and TRBJ2-7; weak D call: TRBD2 (6 bases). CDR1 and CDR2 (germline): LNHDA, SQIVND (reference sequence). The germline V and J ends were trimmed by 3 bases and 3 bases, with 15 bases remaining between them. The CDR3 has 15 residues. The CDR3 region has the DNA TGTGCCAGTAGTATGTGGGCTAGCGAGAACTACGAGCAGTACTTC. This encodes CASSMWASENYEQYF. Complete variable domain (other parts from reference TRBV19 and TRBJ2-7): DGGITQSPKYLFRKEGQNVTLSCEQNLNHDAMYWYRQDPGQGLRLIYYSQIVNDFQKGDIAEGYSVSREKKESFPLTVTSAQKNPTAFYLCASSMWASENYEQYFGPGTRLTVT.

This clone turned up a few times. The chain joins TRBV9 to TRBJ1-3; weak D call: TRBD1 (5 bases). The V and J ends lost 3 bases and 2 bases respectively, with 6 bases between them. The CDR3 extends over 13 amino acids. Germline values: CDR1 SGDLS, CDR2 YYNGEE. For the CDR3, the DNA is TGTGCCAGCAGCGCAGGGACTGGAAACACCATATATTTT. This codes for CASSAGTGNTIYF.

This chain uses TRBV19 with TRBJ2-1; 10 bases line up with TRBD2. Trimming removed 3 bases from V and 4 bases from J; junction bases left unmatched: 15. The CDR3 loop spans 19 amino acids. Germline lookup yields CDR1 LNHDA and CDR2 SQIVND (reference sequence). CDR3 region: CASSMRASGSGGVYNEQFF. The DNA for the CDR3 is TGTGCCAGTAGTATGAGGGCTAGCGGGAGTGGAGGGGTTTACAATGAGCAGTTCTTC.

This CDR3 is CASSSGRAENEQFF. CDR3 nucleotide sequence: TGTGCCAGCAGCTCCGGGAGGGCAGAAAATGAGCAGTTCTTC. The chain has TRBV5-4 and TRBJ2-1, with TRBD2 matching over 8 bases. Germline assignment: CDR1 SGHNT and CDR2 YYREEE (reference sequence). CDR3 length: 14 residues. After removal of 3 bases from V and 7 bases from J, the junction contained 6 bases not matched to a gene.

This clone is categorized as medium-sized. This rearrangement joins TRBV5-1 to TRBJ2-3; 13 bases are a match to TRBD2. With 3 bases clipped from V and 4 bases from J, the junction kept 8 bases outside the gene matches. This CDR3 has 17 amino acids. The germline CDR1 and CDR2 sequences are SGHRS and YFSETQ. This chain's CDR3 is CASSSGLAGEHPDTQYF. In DNA form, the CDR3 reads TGCGCCAGCAGCTCCGGACTAGCGGGAGAACACCCAGATACGCAGTATTTT.

This clone appeared a few times. The gene calls are TRBV30 and TRBJ2-1; D remains ambiguous. Germline V lookup: CDR1 GTSNPN, CDR2 SVGIG (reference sequence). Trimming took off 1 base at V and 10 bases at J, with 20 bases between the two ends. The CDR3 runs to 15 residues. CDR3 DNA: TGTGCCTGGAGTGAACCCGGCTTCGGGTTCGGAGAGCAGTTCTTC. Amino acid sequence: CAWSEPGFGFGEQFF.

The chain links TRBV28 to TRBJ2-4; D perhaps matches TRBD1 (5 bases). CDR1 and CDR2 (germline): MDHEN, SYDVKM. This CDR3 contains 17 residues. The ends were cut back, 2 bases at V and 1 base at J, with 15 bases in the middle. The CDR3 coding sequence is TGTGCCAGCAGTTTACCCCTAGGGGCTGGCGCCAAAAACATTCAGTACTTC. It codes for CASSLPLGAGAKNIQYF.

The V call is TRBV2, the J call TRBJ1-1, with 8 bases fitting TRBD1. The CDR3 runs to 13 residues. The V gene's germline CDR1 is SNHLY and CDR2 FYNNEI. J lost 7 bases, V lost 7 bases, and 8 bases had no gene match. CDR3 nucleotides: TGTGCCAGCATGGGAATACAGGGGGGTGAAGCTTTCTTT. This encodes CASMGIQGGEAFF. Full variable domain (remainder filled in from reference TRBV2 and TRBJ1-1): EPEVTQTPSHQVTQMGQEVILRCVPISNHLYFYWYRQILGQKVEFLVSFYNNEISEKSEIFDDQFSVERPDGSNFTLKIRSTKLEDSAMYFCASMGIQGGEAFFGQGTRLTVV.

The chain links TRBV6-5 to TRBJ2-2, with D uncertain. V dropped 6 bases and J dropped 0 bases, with 11 bases sitting between them. The CDR3 is 15 residues long. Germline V CDR1 and CDR2: MNHEY, SVGAGI. The CDR3 DNA follows: TGTGCCAGCAGCAAGTGGAGTTCGAACACCGGGGAGCTGTTTTTT. Residues: CASSKWSSNTGELFF.

This chain joins TRBV2 and TRBJ2-2; D remains unclear. V shed 6 bases and J shed 2 bases, with 7 bases lying between them. Germline V gene data show CDR1 as SNHLY and CDR2 as FYNNEI. The CDR3 runs to 13 residues. The CDR3 region is CASRIYNTGELFF. Here the CDR3 DNA reads TGTGCCAGCAGGATCTATAACACCGGGGAGCTGTTTTTT.

The gene calls are TRBV6-1 and TRBJ1-3; D ambiguous. V lost 8 bases and J lost 4, with 15 bases in between. Germline CDR1 MNHNS, CDR2 SASEGT. This CDR3 has 14 residues. The CDR3, as DNA: TGTGCCAGCCTAAAACCCCCGCACGGAAACACCATATATTTT. It is translated as CASLKPPHGNTIYF.

J is TRBJ2-3 and V is TRBV5-1, with 8 bases matching TRBD1. V was pared by 1 base and J by 6 bases, with 4 bases of the junction left unmatched. The CDR3 is made up of 14 amino acids. Germline loops: CDR1 SGHRS, CDR2 YFSETQ. The CDR3 is CASSLWTGMDTQYF. CDR3 in DNA: TGCGCCAGCAGCTTGTGGACAGGGATGGATACGCAGTATTTT.

The chain uses TRBV28 and TRBJ1-5; maybe TRBD1 (5 bases). Germline V lookup: CDR1 MDHEN, CDR2 SYDVKM. Deletions cut 5 bases from V and 7 bases from J, with 18 bases between. The CDR3 consists of 15 residues. The CDR3 spells CASSPPQGSTQPQHF. The CDR3 nucleotides read TGTGCCAGCAGTCCCCCGCAGGGATCAACCCAGCCCCAGCATTTT.

V usage is TRBV19 and J usage is TRBJ2-2; weak D call: TRBD1 (5 bases). Between the trimmed V and J ends, which lost 6 bases and 4 bases, there was a span of 6 bases. The CDR3 spans 12 residues. Germline V lookup: CDR1 LNHDA, CDR2 SQIVND (reference sequence). This CDR3 reads CASRRGTGELFF. CDR3 nucleotide sequence: TGTGCCAGTAGAAGGGGCACCGGGGAGCTGTTTTTT.

V gene TRBV2 combines with J gene TRBJ1-4, with D perhaps matching TRBD1 (6 bases). The V gene lost 4 bases and the J gene lost 5 bases, with 11 bases spanning the gap. The CDR3 loop spans 14 amino acids. Germline-derived CDR1 and CDR2 are SNHLY and FYNNEI. CDR3: CASSVRQGNEKLFF. The CDR3 coding sequence is TGTGCCAGCAGTGTTCGGCAGGGGAATGAAAAACTGTTTTTT.

V is TRBV6-1 and J is TRBJ1-2, with D maybe TRBD1 (5 bases). Trimming took 2 bases from V and 3 from J, leaving 10 bases between them. The CDR3 contains 14 residues. Germline V lookup: CDR1 MNHNS, CDR2 SASEGT. CDR3 in DNA: TGTGCCAGCAGTGAACGGGGGATCCACTATGGCTACACCTTC. Encoded protein: CASSERGIHYGYTF.

The rearrangement uses TRBV2 and TRBJ2-5, with unresolved D. The CDR3 runs 13 residues. Germline V gene sequence: CDR1 SNHLY, CDR2 FYNNEI. The V and J ends lost 2 bases and 4 bases respectively, with 8 bases between them. In nucleotides, the CDR3 is TGTGCCAGCAGTGAACAGACGGGAGAGACCCAGTACTTC. Encoded protein: CASSEQTGETQYF.

The gene calls are TRBV5-6 and TRBJ2-7; D is possibly TRBD1 (5 bases). The CDR3 sequence is 14 residues long. Deletions cut 6 bases from V and 2 bases from J, with 15 bases between. Germline loops: CDR1 SGHDT, CDR2 YYEEEE. Here the CDR3 DNA reads TGTGCCAGCACTCAGGGTGTAGGCCCCTACGAGCAGTACTTC. This codes for CASTQGVGPYEQYF.

J is TRBJ1-1 and V is TRBV28, with D possibly TRBD1 on 5 matching bases. Germline loops: CDR1 MDHEN, CDR2 SYDVKM. CDR3 length: 14 residues. Trimming took 4 bases from V and 1 from J, leaving 10 bases between them. CDR3 DNA: TGTGCCAGCAGTTCGGGGGGGAAGAACACTGAAGCTTTCTTT. Its translation: CASSSGGKNTEAFF. Variable domain in full (rest from reference TRBV28 and TRBJ1-1): DVKVTQSSRYLVKRTGEKVFLECVQDMDHENMFWYRQDPGLGLRLIYFSYDVKMKEKGDIPEGYSVSREKKERFSLILESASTNQTSMYLCASSSGGKNTEAFFGQGTRLTVV.

The CDR3 sequence: CASSMGAYNEQFF. In DNA, the CDR3 is TGTGCCAGCTCCATGGGCGCGTACAATGAGCAGTTCTTC. The rearrangement links TRBV7-8 to TRBJ2-1, with no clear D. CDR3 length: 13 amino acids. V shed 8 bases and J shed 4 bases, with 12 bases lying between them. Germline assignment: CDR1 SGHVS and CDR2 FQNEAQ.

The rearrangement uses TRBV14 and TRBJ1-1; perhaps TRBD1 as D (5 bases). Per germline, CDR1 SGHDN and CDR2 FVKESK. This CDR3 has 15 residues. The ends were cut back, 4 bases at V and 4 bases at J, with 16 bases in the middle. Written as DNA, the CDR3 is TGTGCCAGCAGCCCCGACCCTCAGGGCCGCACTGAAGCTTTCTTT. This encodes CASSPDPQGRTEAFF. Complete variable domain (other parts from reference TRBV14 and TRBJ1-1): EAGVTQFPSHSVIEKGQTVTLRCDPISGHDNLYWYRRVMGKEIKFLLHFVKESKQDESGMPNNRFLAERTGGTYSTLKVQPAELEDSGVYFCASSPDPQGRTEAFFGQGTRLTVV.

This clone was observed a few times. DNA for the CDR3: TGCGCCAGCAGTGAATTTCAGGGTCAGCCCCAGCATTTT. This sequence encodes CASSEFQGQPQHF. The rearrangement links TRBV10-1 to TRBJ1-5; a possible D gene is TRBD1 (5 bases). CDR1 and CDR2 (germline): WNHNN, SYGVQD (reference sequence). V was pared by 3 bases and J by 6 bases, with 9 bases between. This CDR3 comprises 13 residues.

This sequence joins TRBV12-5 and TRBJ1-5; D gene unclear. The V gene's germline CDR1 is LGHNT and CDR2 FRNRAP. The CDR3 consists of 15 residues. V was trimmed by 1 base and J by 0 bases, leaving 7 bases between them. CDR3 protein: CASGLGRNSNQPQHF. The CDR3 DNA follows: TGTGCTAGTGGTTTGGGCAGGAATAGCAATCAGCCCCAGCATTTT.

The chain couples TRBV28 to TRBJ1-5; no firm D call. The germline gives CDR1 MDHEN, CDR2 SYDVKM. The CDR3 runs 14 residues. The germline V and J ends were trimmed by 2 bases and 4 bases, with 9 bases remaining between them. The CDR3 is CASSLGGQNQPQHF. CDR3 nucleotide sequence: TGTGCCAGCAGTTTAGGTGGGCAAAATCAGCCCCAGCATTTT.